Detailed here is one T cell receptor beta chain. The entry originates in a study of blood T cell repertoires in COVID-19. J gave up 1 base and V 5 bases, and 3 bases lay outside the gene matches. Germline CDR1 reads SGHAT; CDR2 reads FQNNGV. This CDR3 is built from 14 residues. Generated by immunoSEQ multiplex PCR, the TCRdb table keeps only in-frame clones and is missing some. The profile shows just over 350,000 clones, 75% to 90% of them singletons. This TCR came from a woman in her sixties with COVID-19, enrolled during active disease. V is TRBV11-2 and J is TRBJ2-3; the match to TRBD1 covers 7 bases. Sequenced sample: peripheral blood. This chain's CDR3 is CASSPTGGTDTQYF. The CDR3 bases are TGTGCCAGCAGCCCCACAGGGGGCACAGATACGCAGTATTTT.